One and the same sample provided the 31 T cell receptor beta chains below, sequenced in a study of T cell changes during pregnancy in multiple sclerosis. Clones were sequenced by immunoSEQ multiplex PCR, and TCRdb holds only the in-frame ones, with some missing. The sample has about 83,000 clones; 90% to 95% are singletons. Specimen: PBMCs, collected in the first trimester of pregnancy. The origin of the receptors is a female donor in good health, serving as a control in a pregnancy study. Some clones in this sample may be carry-over from other donors' samples.

This chain connects TRBV4-1 to TRBJ2-1; 10 bases line up with TRBD2. V was pared by 2 bases and J by 4 bases, with 5 bases of the junction left unmatched. Germline CDR1 is MGHRA and CDR2 is YSYEKL. The CDR3 sequence is 16 residues long. The DNA for the CDR3 is TGCGCCAGCAGCCAAACTAGCGGGATCAGGTACAATGAGCAGTTCTTC. This encodes CASSQTSGIRYNEQFF.

The CDR3: CASTLGQGNYEQYF. The CDR3 DNA follows: TGTGCCAGCACCCTGGGACAGGGGAACTACGAGCAGTACTTC. The chain combines TRBV6-6 with TRBJ2-7; 10 bases fit TRBD1. Trimming removed 7 bases from V and 3 bases from J; junction bases left unmatched: 6. CDR1 is MNHNY and CDR2 is SVGAGI in the germline V gene (reference sequence). This CDR3 is 14 amino acids long.

This chain connects TRBV7-2 to TRBJ1-1; D gene ambiguous. Per germline, CDR1 SGHTA and CDR2 FQGNSA. The CDR3 runs 16 residues. V was clipped by 4 bases and J by 0 bases, with 15 bases between them. The CDR3 is CASSSEFTAMNTEAFF. The CDR3 bases are TGTGCCAGCAGCTCCGAATTTACAGCTATGAACACTGAAGCTTTCTTT.

The chain links TRBV2 to TRBJ1-1, with 8 bases matching TRBD1. Germline values: CDR1 SNHLY, CDR2 FYNNEI. This CDR3 region has 18 residues. V shed 2 bases, J shed 0 bases, and the junction held 11 bases outside the gene matches. CDR3 coding DNA: TGTGCCAGCAGTGAATGGCCCCCGGGACAGGCCATGAACACTGAAGCTTTCTTT. The encoded protein is CASSEWPPGQAMNTEAFF.

The chain employs TRBV7-3 and TRBJ2-1, with D tentatively TRBD1 (5 bases). CDR1 is SGHTA and CDR2 is FQGTGA in the germline V gene. V lost 0 bases to trimming and J lost 4 bases, with 10 bases between them. The CDR3 runs to 15 residues. The CDR3 spells CASSLTGPEYNEQFF. CDR3 sequence (DNA): TGTGCCAGCAGCTTAACGGGGCCCGAATACAATGAGCAGTTCTTC.

The rearrangement uses TRBV28 and TRBJ1-1; D ambiguous. Between the trimmed V and J ends, which lost 4 bases and 1 base, there was a span of 16 bases. The CDR3 runs 16 residues. CDR1 and CDR2 from the germline V gene are MDHEN and SYDVKM. Written as DNA, the CDR3 is TGTGCCAGCAGTTGGGGAGCCAGGTTAGCGAACACTGAAGCTTTCTTT. This encodes CASSWGARLANTEAFF.

This clone was detected once. The chain recombines TRBV6-1 with TRBJ1-2, with a weak D call TRBD1 (6 bases). V dropped 1 base and J dropped 3 bases, with 12 bases sitting between them. The CDR3 is 15 residues long. Germline loops: CDR1 MNHNS, CDR2 SASEGT. This CDR3 is CASSEDRASYYGYTF. The CDR3 region has the DNA TGTGCCAGCAGTGAAGACAGGGCCTCTTACTATGGCTACACCTTC.

The chain joins TRBV5-1 to TRBJ2-1; D perhaps matches TRBD1 (6 bases). The CDR3 has 16 amino acids. Germline CDR1 SGHRS, CDR2 YFSETQ. Trimming removed 2 bases at V and 0 bases at J, with 12 bases between. The CDR3 protein is CASSLWTESSYNEQFF. As DNA, the CDR3 is TGCGCCAGCAGCTTATGGACAGAAAGCTCCTACAATGAGCAGTTCTTC.

The chain links TRBV5-4 to TRBJ2-3, with TRBD2 matching over 7 bases. With V trimmed by 0 bases and J by 0 bases, 4 bases remained unmatched. The germline V gene encodes CDR1 SGHNT and CDR2 YYREEE (reference sequence). The CDR3 spans 16 residues. CDR3 bases: TGTGCCAGCAGCTTGGGGCTAGCGGAAAGCACAGATACGCAGTATTTT. It translates to CASSLGLAESTDTQYF.

The rearrangement links TRBV6-1 to TRBJ1-6; D gene uncertain. The V gene's germline CDR1 is MNHNS and CDR2 SASEGT. CDR3 length: 15 residues. With 2 bases removed from V and 3 bases from J, the gap between germline ends came to 8 bases. The CDR3 bases are TGTGCCAGCAGTGAATATTCCCTCTATAATTCACCCCTCCACTTT. As protein: CASSEYSLYNSPLHF.

This clone appeared once. The chain is built from TRBV6-4 and TRBJ2-1; 7 nucleotides match TRBD2. Germline V gene lookup returns CDR1 MRHNA and CDR2 SNTAGT. There are 14 residues in the CDR3. V was clipped by 5 bases and J by 9 bases; unmatched bases: 10. The CDR3 sequence: CASSSGKVWGEQFF. CDR3 DNA: TGTGCCAGCAGTAGCGGGAAGGTTTGGGGTGAGCAGTTCTTC.

The chain combines TRBV4-1 with TRBJ2-2; no definite D call. This CDR3 has 13 amino acids. V was pared by 1 base and J by 7 bases, with 7 bases between. The germline gives CDR1 MGHRA, CDR2 YSYEKL. The CDR3 sequence is CASSQVPGGELFF. CDR3 coding DNA: TGCGCCAGCAGCCAAGTCCCCGGCGGGGAGCTGTTTTTT.

V usage is TRBV28 and J usage is TRBJ1-1; D not certain. Germline V gene sequence: CDR1 MDHEN, CDR2 SYDVKM. V shed 4 bases and J shed 1 base, with 10 bases lying between them. There are 14 residues in the CDR3. The CDR3 spells CASSSDWKNTEAFF. As DNA, the CDR3 is TGTGCCAGCAGTTCCGACTGGAAGAACACTGAAGCTTTCTTT.

This rearrangement joins TRBV18 to TRBJ1-2, with a possible D match to TRBD1 (5 bases). This CDR3 is built from 15 residues. Trimming took 0 bases from V and 7 from J, leaving 15 bases between them. Looked up from germline, CDR1 is KGHSH and CDR2 is LQKENI. The CDR3 loop is CASSPPPRVFGGYTF. Written as DNA, the CDR3 is TGTGCCAGCTCACCACCGCCCAGGGTATTCGGTGGCTACACCTTC.

The chain has TRBV30 and TRBJ1-2; 7 bases match TRBD1. Germline trimming cut 2 bases from V and 5 bases from J; bases unmatched to any gene: 2. Germline V gene data show CDR1 as GTSNPN and CDR2 as SVGIG (reference sequence). The CDR3 is 12 amino acids. The CDR3 nucleotides read TGTGCCTGGAGTAGGGGGCCTTATGGCTACACCTTC. It encodes CAWSRGPYGYTF.

This clone appeared a single time. This rearrangement joins TRBV7-2 to TRBJ1-4, with 9 bases lining up with TRBD1. V was clipped by 5 bases and J by 7 bases; unmatched bases: 5. The length of the CDR3 is 14 residues. Per germline, CDR1 SGHTA and CDR2 FQGNSA. CDR3 DNA sequence: TGTGCCAGCAGCATACAGGGGGCGACTGAAAAACTGTTTTTT. Translated: CASSIQGATEKLFF.

The gene calls are TRBV5-1 and TRBJ2-1, with a possible D match to TRBD1 (5 bases). Between the trimmed V and J ends, which lost 4 bases and 1 base, there was a span of 18 bases. Germline CDR1 is SGHRS and CDR2 is YFSETQ. This CDR3 comprises 17 residues. The CDR3, as DNA: TGCGCCAGCAGCGGGCCGATGACAGATTTTTCCTACAATGAGCAGTTCTTC. It encodes CASSGPMTDFSYNEQFF.

The V call is TRBV6-1, the J call TRBJ2-7; D is perhaps TRBD1 (6 bases). In germline, CDR1 is MNHNS, CDR2 SASEGT. Trimming took off 0 bases at V and 2 bases at J, with 14 bases between the two ends. CDR3 length: 16 amino acids. In DNA, the CDR3 is TGTGCCAGCAGTGAAGCTTGGGGGCCAGTCACCTACGAGCAGTACTTC. Its translation: CASSEAWGPVTYEQYF.

The chain uses TRBV6-4 and TRBJ2-1; the D gene is possibly TRBD2 (7 bases). Germline CDR1 MRHNA, CDR2 SNTAGT. The CDR3 has 15 amino acids. Trimming took 2 bases from V and 7 from J, leaving 15 bases between them. CDR3 sequence: CASSDVGGPWNEQFF. The CDR3 DNA reads as TGTGCCAGCAGTGACGTGGGGGGGCCTTGGAATGAGCAGTTCTTC.

The chain uses TRBV2 and TRBJ1-1; possible D gene TRBD1, 5 bases. Germline assignment: CDR1 SNHLY and CDR2 FYNNEI. This CDR3 has 15 residues. Between the trimmed V and J ends, which lost 4 bases and 0 bases, there was a span of 12 bases. Here the CDR3 DNA reads TGTGCCAGCAGTGGGAACGACAGACTGAACACTGAAGCTTTCTTT. Translated: CASSGNDRLNTEAFF.

The gene calls are TRBV7-8 and TRBJ2-1, with 10 bases matching TRBD2. The ends lost 5 bases at V and 3 bases at J; junction bases unmatched: 4. CDR1 SGHVS and CDR2 FQNEAQ come from the germline V gene. The CDR3 contains 15 residues. The DNA for the CDR3 is TGTGCCAGCAGCCCAGGGACTAGCGTCTACAATGAGCAGTTCTTC. This gives the protein CASSPGTSVYNEQFF.

This chain connects TRBV28 to TRBJ1-3; D might be TRBD1 (6 bases). Germline V gives CDR1 MDHEN, CDR2 SYDVKM. CDR3 length: 14 amino acids. Trimming shortened V by 10 bases and J by 0 bases, and 13 bases separated the two germline ends. CDR3 residues: CATRAQGSGNTIYF. In DNA, the CDR3 is TGTGCCACCAGAGCACAGGGCTCTGGAAACACCATATATTTT.

The chain couples TRBV28 to TRBJ2-1; D unresolved. Germline assignment: CDR1 MDHEN and CDR2 SYDVKM. Trimming took off 1 base at V and 5 bases at J, with 12 bases between the two ends. CDR3 length: 15 amino acids. CDR3 region: CASSLSAALHNEQFF. The CDR3 DNA follows: TGTGCCAGCAGTTTATCCGCGGCCCTCCACAATGAGCAGTTCTTC.

The chain is built from TRBV27 and TRBJ2-7, with TRBD1 as a possible D gene (5 bases). The length of the CDR3 is 19 residues. CDR1 and CDR2 from the germline V gene are MNHEY and SMNVEV (reference sequence). Trimming pared 4 bases from V and 3 bases from J, leaving 28 bases between. CDR3 amino acids: CASSSLTELNIPPHYEQYF. CDR3 bases: TGTGCCAGCAGTTCCCTGACAGAACTTAATATTCCCCCTCACTACGAGCAGTACTTC.

J is TRBJ1-3 and V is TRBV2, with 7 bases matching TRBD1. The V gene end was trimmed by 8 bases and the J gene end by 0 bases; junction bases not matched to a gene: 7. CDR3 length: 15 amino acids. The germline V gene has CDR1 SNHLY and CDR2 FYNNEI. The CDR3 DNA follows: TGTGCCAGCGCCGCGTCAGGGGGCTCTGGAAACACCATATATTTT. Translation: CASAASGGSGNTIYF. Based on the CDR3 plus reference TRBV2 and TRBJ1-3, the full variable domain is EPEVTQTPSHQVTQMGQEVILRCVPISNHLYFYWYRQILGQKVEFLVSFYNNEISEKSEIFDDQFSVERPDGSNFTLKIRSTKLEDSAMYFCASAASGGSGNTIYFGEGSWLTVV.

The chain recombines TRBV7-8 with TRBJ1-4; weak D call: TRBD1 (6 bases). V gave up 6 bases and J gave up 7 bases, with 12 bases separating them. The CDR3 contains 13 residues. Germline V gene data show CDR1 as SGHVS and CDR2 as FQNEAQ. The CDR3: CASSSQGFEKLFF. DNA of the CDR3: TGTGCCAGCAGTTCTCAGGGGTTTGAAAAACTGTTTTTT.

The V and J genes are TRBV28 and TRBJ1-2; tentative D call: TRBD1 (5 bases). CDR1 is MDHEN, CDR2 SYDVKM, per germline. The V end was cut by 2 bases, the J end by 6 bases, with 16 bases between. This CDR3 contains 15 residues. CDR3 sequence (DNA): TGTGCCAGCAGTTTAATCGGGGGTTGGTCTCATGGCTACACCTTC. Protein: CASSLIGGWSHGYTF.

The chain has TRBV6-6 and TRBJ1-2; TRBD1 matches 9 bases. Germline CDR1 MNHNY, CDR2 SVGAGI (reference sequence). CDR3 length equals 14 residues. J gave up 7 bases and V 1 base, and 4 bases lay outside the gene matches. The CDR3 is CASSYFRGQGGYTF. The CDR3 DNA sequence: TGTGCCAGCAGTTACTTCAGGGGACAGGGTGGCTACACCTTC.

V usage is TRBV28 and J usage is TRBJ2-7; no clear D. Germline-derived CDR1 and CDR2 are MDHEN and SYDVKM. V dropped 3 bases and J dropped 6 bases, with 9 bases sitting between them. The CDR3 runs 12 residues. This CDR3 reads CASSFSGFEQYF. In DNA form, the CDR3 reads TGTGCCAGCAGTTTTAGTGGTTTCGAGCAGTACTTC.

This chain connects TRBV5-1 to TRBJ2-7; 7 bases fit TRBD1. The CDR3 has 11 amino acids. V trimming: 4 bases; J trimming: 7 bases; junction bases outside the gene matches: 2. Germline CDR1 and CDR2: SGHRS and YFSETQ. The CDR3 is CASSMDREQYF. DNA for the CDR3: TGCGCCAGCAGCATGGACAGGGAGCAGTACTTC.

With regard to this clone: Its ends do not fully match the called genes, so a read error is possible. V usage is TRBV5-4 and J usage is TRBJ2-7, with 7 positions matching TRBD1. CDR1 SGHNT and CDR2 YYREEE come from the germline V gene (reference sequence). The CDR3 covers 14 residues. The CDR3 DNA is TGTGCCAGCAGCCCAGAGCCCGAAGGGGGACAGTGCCACTTC. Translation: CASSPEPEGGQCHF.